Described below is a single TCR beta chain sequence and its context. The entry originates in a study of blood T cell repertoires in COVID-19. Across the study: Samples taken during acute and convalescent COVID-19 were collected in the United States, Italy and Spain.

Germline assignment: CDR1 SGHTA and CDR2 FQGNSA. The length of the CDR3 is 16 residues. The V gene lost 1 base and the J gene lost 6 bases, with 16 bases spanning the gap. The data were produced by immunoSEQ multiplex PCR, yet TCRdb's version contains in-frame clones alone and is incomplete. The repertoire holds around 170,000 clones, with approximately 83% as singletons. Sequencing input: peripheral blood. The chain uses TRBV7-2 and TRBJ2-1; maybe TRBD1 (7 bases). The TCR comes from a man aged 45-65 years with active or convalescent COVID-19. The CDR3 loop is CASSLDGGRGSNEQFF. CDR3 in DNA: TGTGCCAGCAGCTTAGACGGGGGCAGGGGGTCCAATGAGCAGTTCTTC.